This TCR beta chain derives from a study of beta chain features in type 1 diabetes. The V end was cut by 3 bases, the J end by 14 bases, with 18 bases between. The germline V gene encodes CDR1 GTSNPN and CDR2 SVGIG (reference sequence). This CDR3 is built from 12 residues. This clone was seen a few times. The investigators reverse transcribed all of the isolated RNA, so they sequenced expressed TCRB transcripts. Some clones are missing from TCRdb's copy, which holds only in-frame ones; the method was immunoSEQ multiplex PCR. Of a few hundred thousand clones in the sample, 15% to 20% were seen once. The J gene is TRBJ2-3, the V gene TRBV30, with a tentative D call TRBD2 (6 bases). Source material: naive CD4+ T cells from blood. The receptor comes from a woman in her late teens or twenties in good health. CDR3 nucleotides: TGTGCCTGGAGCCCTGGGGGGTATATGGGGTATTTT. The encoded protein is CAWSPGGYMGYF.